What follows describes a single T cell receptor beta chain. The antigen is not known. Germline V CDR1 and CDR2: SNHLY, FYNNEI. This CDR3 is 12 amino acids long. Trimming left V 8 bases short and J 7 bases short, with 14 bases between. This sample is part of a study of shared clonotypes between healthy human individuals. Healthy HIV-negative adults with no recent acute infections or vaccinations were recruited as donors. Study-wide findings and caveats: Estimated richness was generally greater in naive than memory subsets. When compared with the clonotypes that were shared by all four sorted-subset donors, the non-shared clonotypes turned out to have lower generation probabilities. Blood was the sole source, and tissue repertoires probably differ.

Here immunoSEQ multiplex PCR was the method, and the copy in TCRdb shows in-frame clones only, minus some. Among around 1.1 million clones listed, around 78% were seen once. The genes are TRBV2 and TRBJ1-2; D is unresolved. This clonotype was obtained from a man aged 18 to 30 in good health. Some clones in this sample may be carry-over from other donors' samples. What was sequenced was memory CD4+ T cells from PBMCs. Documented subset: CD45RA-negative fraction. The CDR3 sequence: CASRFQPGGYTF. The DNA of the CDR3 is TGTGCCAGCCGGTTTCAACCCGGTGGCTACACCTTC.